At least ten counts were recorded for the clone carrying this TCR beta chain. Its target is not known. This entry comes from a study of shared clonotypes between healthy human individuals. The CDR3 is 15 residues long. The V gene's germline CDR1 is WSHSY and CDR2 SAAADI. After removal of 6 bases from V and 5 bases from J, the junction contained 9 bases not matched to a gene. The method was immunoSEQ multiplex PCR; TCRdb's version includes in-frame clones alone and lacks a portion of them. In the table there are about half a million clones, about 78% of which are singletons. The study, taken as a whole, reports: Only blood was sampled, and tissue TCR repertoires likely differ from blood ones.

The genes are TRBV10-2 and TRBJ2-2, with TRBD2 matching 7 bases. The specimen sequenced was PBMCs. This clonotype originated in a woman in her forties in good health. Some clones in this sample may be carry-over from other donors' samples. CDR3 sequence: CASSPGLVGTGELFF. The DNA of the CDR3 is TGCGCCAGCAGCCCCGGACTAGTGGGGACCGGGGAGCTGTTTTTT.